A selection of T cell receptor beta chains follows, all from one sample in a study of blood T cell repertoires in COVID-19. Produced via immunoSEQ multiplex PCR; TCRdb's table is partial and in-frame only. The top ten hold roughly 25% of the sample, which has 75,000 to 95,000 clones, less than 75% seen once. The sample comprised peripheral blood. These receptor sequences come from a woman aged 60-75 years in a cohort sampled during active or convalescent COVID-19. Each CDR3 is given with its conserved first and last residue. A D gene is named only where the DNA matches it firmly. Size values are once, few and many counts, or a class for expanded clones, and some rows have none.

TRBJ1-1	-	TRBV15	-	TGTGCCACCAGCCCCGGGGTAAACACTGAAGCTTTCTTT	CATSPGVNTEAFF
TRBJ2-4	-	TRBV20-1	-	TGCAGTGCTAGTGGGACTCCAGGCACTCAGTACTTC	CSASGTPGTQYF
TRBJ1-1	-	TRBV3-1/TRBV3-2	-	TGTGCCAGCAGCCAAGGATTCGGCCGGGGGACTGAAGCTTTCTTT	CASSQGFGRGTEAFF
TRBJ2-2	TRBD2	TRBV5-1	-	TGCGCCAGCAGCCAGGGACTAGCGGGGAACACCGGGGAGCTGTTTTTT	CASSQGLAGNTGELFF
TRBJ2-7	-	TRBV13	-	TGTGCCAGCACCCTAGCTCGGTGGAGCTCTCCCGAGCAGTACTTC	CASTLARWSSPEQYF
TRBJ2-7	TRBD1	TRBV18	-	TGTGCCAGCTCTGCCGGGACAGGTTACGAGCAGTACTTC	CASSAGTGYEQYF
TRBJ1-2	-	TRBV19	-	TGTGCCAGTAGTAGTACAGCTAACTATGGCTACACCTTC	CASSSTANYGYTF
TRBJ1-2	-	TRBV24-1	-	TGTGCCACCAGTGGGGGCTTTGGCTACACCTTC	CATSGGFGYTF
TRBJ1-2	-	TRBV9	-	TGTGCCAGCAGCCCTAGCACAGGGTGGGAGGGCTACACCTTC	CASSPSTGWEGYTF
TRBJ2-3	TRBD2	TRBV18	-	TGTGCCAGCTCACCCTTGACTAGCGGTGGCACAGATACGCAGTATTTT	CASSPLTSGGTDTQYF
TRBJ1-1	-	TRBV6-5	-	TGTGCCAGGGGGACATTAAGCACTGAAGCTTTCTTT	CARGTLSTEAFF
TRBJ2-7	TRBD1	TRBV5-1	once	TGCGCCAGCAGCCTAGGACAGGGGACAACCTACGAGCAGTACTTC	CASSLGQGTTYEQYF
TRBJ2-1	TRBD2	TRBV4-1	-	TGCGCCAGCAGCCAAGTAAGTTCCCGGACTAGCGGGCAGCAGTTCTTC	CASSQVSSRTSGQQFF
TRBJ2-3	-	TRBV3-1/TRBV3-2	-	TGTGCCAGCAGCCAAGATCCGGGAAGCACAGATACGCAGTATTTT	CASSQDPGSTDTQYF
TRBJ2-3	-	TRBV30	-	TGTGCCTGGAGTGTCAACACCGGGAGTCGGGGCAATCAGTATTTT	CAWSVNTGSRGNQYF
TRBJ2-1	TRBD2	TRBV5-1	-	TGCGCCAGCAGTGGGCTGGGGAGGGTAGGGAATGAGCAGTTCTTC	CASSGLGRVGNEQFF
TRBJ1-1	-	TRBV6-5	-	TGTGCCAGCAGTTACAGGGGCTACACTGAAGCTTTCTTT	CASSYRGYTEAFF
TRBJ1-6	-	TRBV5-1	-	TGCGCCAGCAGGCCAGGGAGGACCTATAATTCACCCCTCCACTTT	CASRPGRTYNSPLHF
TRBJ2-5	TRBD2	TRBV2	few	TGTGCCAGCAGGGAGCGGGGACCAGTCCAAGAGACCCAGTACTTC	CASRERGPVQETQYF
TRBJ2-7	-	TRBV29-1	-	TGCAGCACGATAGGAGTCCCACCCTCCGAGCAGTACTTC	CSTIGVPPSEQYF
TRBJ2-2	-	TRBV24-1	-	TGTGCCACCAGTGATTCAGGGAACACCGGGGAGCTGTTTTTT	CATSDSGNTGELFF
TRBJ2-3	TRBD2	TRBV2	-	TGTGCCAGCACGAAAGCGGGGGCCGCTCGGGATACGCAGTATTTT	CASTKAGAARDTQYF
TRBJ1-5	TRBD1	TRBV6-1	-	TGTGCCAGCAGTGGAAACCGGGACAGCTATAGCAATCAGCCCCAGCATTTT	CASSGNRDSYSNQPQHF
TRBJ1-1	-	TRBV7-9	-	TGTGCCAGCAGCTTAGAGGCAGGGGTTGAGGCTGAAGCTTTCTTT	CASSLEAGVEAEAFF
TRBJ2-5	TRBD2	TRBV5-1	-	TGCGCCAGCAGCTGGACTAGCGGGGGGGCCGGGGAGACCCAGTACTTC	CASSWTSGGAGETQYF
TRBJ2-6	-	TRBV18	-	TGTGCCAGCTCAAGCTTCAGACAGACTGGGGCCAACGTCCTGACTTTC	CASSSFRQTGANVLTF
TRBJ2-5	TRBD2	TRBV28	-	TGTGCCAGCAGTAGGGCCGGGACTAGCGAGGAGACCCAGTACTTC	CASSRAGTSEETQYF
TRBJ1-4	TRBD1	TRBV2	-	TGTGCCAGCAAGACGGGACAGCGAAATGAAAAACTGTTTTTT	CASKTGQRNEKLFF
TRBJ2-3	-	TRBV6-4	-	TGTGCCAGCAGTCCTCTAGGCTCAGATACGCAGTATTTT	CASSPLGSDTQYF
TRBJ2-7	TRBD2	TRBV6-6	-	TGTGCCAGCAGTTACCCCCCCGGGGGGAGCTCCTACGAGCAGTACTTC	CASSYPPGGSSYEQYF
TRBJ1-5	-	TRBV6-6	-	TGTGCCAGCAGTCTAAGAGTTCACAATCAGCCCCAGCATTTT	CASSLRVHNQPQHF
TRBJ2-5	-	TRBV5-1	-	TGCGCCAGCAGCTTGCAGGGGATGAGGGAGACCCAGTACTTC	CASSLQGMRETQYF
TRBJ2-7	TRBD1	TRBV7-3	few	TGTGCCAGCAGCATCGGACAGGGGATGGCCTACGAGCAGTACTTC	CASSIGQGMAYEQYF
TRBJ2-5	TRBD2	TRBV5-1	-	TGCGCCAGCAGCTTGGCAGCGGGGGGGGTTGAGGCCCAGTACTTC	CASSLAAGGVEAQYF
TRBJ2-2	TRBD2	TRBV9	-	TGTGCCAGCAGCGTAGTGGCTAGCGGGGGGGCGGGGGAGCTGTTTTTT	CASSVVASGGAGELFF
TRBJ2-7	-	TRBV7-9	few	TGTGCCAGCAGCTTAGCAACATCGTCAAGTACCTACGAGCAGTACTTC	CASSLATSSSTYEQYF
TRBJ2-2	TRBD1	TRBV7-6	-	TGTGCCAGCAGCTTACGGAACCAGGGGGTCACCGGGGAGCTGTTTTTT	CASSLRNQGVTGELFF
TRBJ2-7	-	TRBV9	-	TGTGCCAGCAGCGTAGGCCCCGACAGTTCCTACGAGCAGTACTTC	CASSVGPDSSYEQYF
TRBJ2-3	-	TRBV30	-	TGTGCCTGGACCCTAAGTCACACAGATACGCAGTATTTT	CAWTLSHTDTQYF
TRBJ2-5	-	TRBV9	once	TGTGCCAGCAGCGTAGATTTCGGAGAAGGACAAGAGACCCAGTACTTC	CASSVDFGEGQETQYF
TRBJ2-7	-	TRBV11-3	-	TGTGCCAGCAGCTTAGCCCCAGGGCTCGAGCAGTACTTC	CASSLAPGLEQYF
TRBJ2-3	TRBD2	TRBV14	-	TGTGCCAGCAGCCAAGGACTAGCGGTAGGCACAGATACGCAGTATTTT	CASSQGLAVGTDTQYF
TRBJ2-1	TRBD2	TRBV19	-	TGTGCCAGTAGTCCTAGCGGGGGTCGTACCTACAATGAGCAGTTCTTC	CASSPSGGRTYNEQFF
TRBJ1-6	TRBD1	TRBV28	few	TGTGCCAGCAGTTTCTACAGGGGGAGTTCACCCCTCCACTTT	CASSFYRGSSPLHF
TRBJ2-1	TRBD2	TRBV27	-	TGTGCCAGCAGTTTATACCCTAAACTAGCGGGGGCCTACAATGAGCAGTTCTTC	CASSLYPKLAGAYNEQFF
TRBJ2-2	-	TRBV12-5	-	TGTGCTAGTGGTTTGGTACTTGGCGGGGTCGTGGGGAACACCGGGGAGCTGTTTTTT	CASGLVLGGVVGNTGELFF
TRBJ2-7	-	TRBV19	-	TGTGCCAGTAGTCTTAAGAGCTCCTACGAGCAGTACTTC	CASSLKSSYEQYF
TRBJ2-1	-	TRBV29-1	once	TGCAGCGTTGAGACTGCGTACAATGAGCAGTTCTTC	CSVETAYNEQFF
TRBJ2-7	TRBD2	TRBV6-5	few	TGTGCCAGCAGCAAGGGACTAGCTTTCCACGAGCAGTACTTC	CASSKGLAFHEQYF
TRBJ1-1	-	TRBV3-1/TRBV3-2	few	TGTGCCAGCAGCCAAGTCAGGGGTGGGACGACGAACACTGAAGCTTTCTTT	CASSQVRGGTTNTEAFF
TRBJ1-2	-	TRBV2	once	TGTGCCAGCATTTTCGGGCAGGGGTATGGCTACACCTTC	CASIFGQGYGYTF
TRBJ2-1	TRBD1	TRBV20-1	-	TGCAGTGCTAGTAACTTAGGACAGGGGTACGAGCAGTTCTTC	CSASNLGQGYEQFF
TRBJ2-1	TRBD2	TRBV6-6	-	TGTGCCAGCTTATACAGCGTTCTCGGGGGGAACAATGAGCAGTTCTTC	CASLYSVLGGNNEQFF
TRBJ1-2	TRBD1	TRBV9	many	TGTGCCAGCAGCGCATCCGGGACAGGGTCCCGGAACCTCTATGGCTACACCTTC	CASSASGTGSRNLYGYTF
TRBJ1-1	TRBD1	TRBV15	-	TGTGCCACCAGCAGGGACGGACAGGGAGCTTCTGAAGCTTTCTTT	CATSRDGQGASEAFF
TRBJ2-5	-	TRBV5-5	-	TGTGCCAGCAGCATCGCGGGGGAGACCCAGTACTTC	CASSIAGETQYF
TRBJ2-3	TRBD1	TRBV6-5	few	TGTGCCAGCAGGTTCCCGGACAGGGGCACAGATACGCAGTATTTT	CASRFPDRGTDTQYF
TRBJ1-5	-	TRBV18	-	TGTGCCAGCTCACCTTATCAACAGGCCGCCGGACAGCCCCAGCATTTT	CASSPYQQAAGQPQHF
TRBJ2-4	TRBD1	TRBV2	few	TGTGCCAGCAGTGAAGGCAGACAGGGGGAGAGTAAAAACATTCAGTACTTC	CASSEGRQGESKNIQYF
TRBJ2-1	TRBD1	TRBV5-1	-	TGCGCCAGCAGCTTGGTGGACAGGGGCGCCTTCAATGAGCAGTTCTTC	CASSLVDRGAFNEQFF